The clone carrying this T cell receptor beta chain was observed at least ten times. TCRdb re-derived calls from the 5' RACE reads in MiXCR, one entry per CDR3 protein. The sample consists of 200,000 to 250,000 distinct CDR3 sequences, roughly 7% of them appearing once. The CDR3 covers 15 residues. Trimming stripped 0 bases from V and 7 bases from J, with 13 bases between. Looked up from germline, CDR1 is SGHRS and CDR2 is YFSETQ. This sample is drawn from a study of identical twins. In addition, the sample was reused for a study of yellow fever vaccine responses in identical twins.

The chain uses TRBV5-1 and TRBJ1-4; D is uncertain. The receptor was isolated from a woman aged 18-29 years in good health. Sequencing was performed on memory (CD45RO+) T cells sorted from blood. The CDR3 protein is CASSLVGGIPEKLFF. In DNA form, the CDR3 reads TGCGCCAGCAGCTTGGTCGGCGGGATTCCTGAAAAACTGTTTTTT.